This TCR beta chain was sequenced in a study of blood T cell repertoires in COVID-19. In the original workflow: Estimation of nucleated cell counts was performed using reference gene primer amplification. The repertoire was sequenced with immunoSEQ multiplex PCR; TCRdb's copy has only in-frame clones and lacks some. V and J calls and clone size are given by that table; D and trimming were obtained from the DNA. This table has roughly 84,000 clones, about 80% appearing once. The CDR3 has 12 amino acids. Germline V gives CDR1 SEHNR, CDR2 FQNEAQ (reference sequence). Trimming removed 2 bases from V and 6 bases from J, with 7 bases in between.

The chain links TRBV7-9 to TRBJ1-1; D remains unclear. This clonotype was obtained from a woman between 45 and 60 years old with acute or convalescent COVID-19. Sequencing input: peripheral blood. The DNA of the CDR3 is TGTGCCAGCAGCTTATCTCTCTCTGAAGCTTTCTTT. This sequence encodes CASSLSLSEAFF.